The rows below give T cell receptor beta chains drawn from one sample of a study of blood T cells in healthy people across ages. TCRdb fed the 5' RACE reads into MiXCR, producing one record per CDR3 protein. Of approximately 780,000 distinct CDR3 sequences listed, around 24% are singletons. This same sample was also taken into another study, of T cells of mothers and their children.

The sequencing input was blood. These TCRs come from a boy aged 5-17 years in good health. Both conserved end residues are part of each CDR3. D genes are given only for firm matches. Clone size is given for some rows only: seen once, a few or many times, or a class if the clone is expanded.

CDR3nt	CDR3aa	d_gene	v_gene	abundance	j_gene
TGCAGCGAGTTAGGGCAGCACTACAATGAGCAGTTCTTC	CSELGQHYNEQFF	NA	TRBV29-1	NA	TRBJ2-1
TGTGCCAGCAGCCCTGGGGGCCAAGGCTACACCTTC	CASSPGGQGYTF	NA	TRBV7-9	NA	TRBJ1-2
TGTGCCAGCAGACCGGGACTAGCGGGAAACTCCGAGCAGTACTTC	CASRPGLAGNSEQYF	TRBD2	TRBV28	NA	TRBJ2-7
TGCGCCAACAGCTTCCATACAGATACGCAGTATTTT	CANSFHTDTQYF	NA	TRBV5-1	NA	TRBJ2-3
TGTGCCAGCAGTAAAGACAGGGGTCGAGGCTACACCTTC	CASSKDRGRGYTF	TRBD1	TRBV6-5	few	TRBJ1-2
TGTGCCAGCGGGAGCGGGGGGCTTACATATGAGCAGTTCTTC	CASGSGGLTYEQFF	TRBD2	TRBV7-2	NA	TRBJ2-1
TGTGCCGGCAGTTCGTCGGCGTATGGCTACACCTTC	CAGSSSAYGYTF	NA	TRBV6-2/TRBV6-3	NA	TRBJ1-2
TGTGCCAGCAGCTCCGTTTGGGGACAGGGGGGAGATGAGCAGTTCTTC	CASSSVWGQGGDEQFF	TRBD1	TRBV14	few	TRBJ2-1
TGTGCCACCAGTGGGGCTACCTCTGGGGCCAACGTCCTGACTTTC	CATSGATSGANVLTF	NA	TRBV15	NA	TRBJ2-6
TGCAGCGTTGAGACTAGCGGACCCTACGAGCAGTACTTC	CSVETSGPYEQYF	TRBD2	TRBV29-1	NA	TRBJ2-7
TGTGCCAGCAGCTTGGTATTCGACAGTCAAGAGACCCAGTACTTC	CASSLVFDSQETQYF	NA	TRBV5-5	NA	TRBJ2-5